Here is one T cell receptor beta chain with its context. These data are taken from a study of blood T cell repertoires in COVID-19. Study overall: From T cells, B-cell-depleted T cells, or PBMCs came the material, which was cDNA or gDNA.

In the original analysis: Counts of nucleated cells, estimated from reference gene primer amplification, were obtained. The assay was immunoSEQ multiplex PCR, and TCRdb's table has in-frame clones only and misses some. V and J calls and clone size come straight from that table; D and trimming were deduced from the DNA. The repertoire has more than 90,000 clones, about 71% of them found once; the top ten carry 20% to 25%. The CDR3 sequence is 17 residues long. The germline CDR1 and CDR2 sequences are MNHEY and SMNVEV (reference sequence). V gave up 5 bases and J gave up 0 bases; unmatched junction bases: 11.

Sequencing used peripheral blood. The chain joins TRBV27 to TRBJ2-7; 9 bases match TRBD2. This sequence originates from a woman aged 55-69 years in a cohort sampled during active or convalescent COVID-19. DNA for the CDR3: TGTGCCAGCAGTCCCGGCGGGGGGGCAGGGGGCTCCTACGAGCAGTACTTC. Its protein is CASSPGGGAGGSYEQYF.